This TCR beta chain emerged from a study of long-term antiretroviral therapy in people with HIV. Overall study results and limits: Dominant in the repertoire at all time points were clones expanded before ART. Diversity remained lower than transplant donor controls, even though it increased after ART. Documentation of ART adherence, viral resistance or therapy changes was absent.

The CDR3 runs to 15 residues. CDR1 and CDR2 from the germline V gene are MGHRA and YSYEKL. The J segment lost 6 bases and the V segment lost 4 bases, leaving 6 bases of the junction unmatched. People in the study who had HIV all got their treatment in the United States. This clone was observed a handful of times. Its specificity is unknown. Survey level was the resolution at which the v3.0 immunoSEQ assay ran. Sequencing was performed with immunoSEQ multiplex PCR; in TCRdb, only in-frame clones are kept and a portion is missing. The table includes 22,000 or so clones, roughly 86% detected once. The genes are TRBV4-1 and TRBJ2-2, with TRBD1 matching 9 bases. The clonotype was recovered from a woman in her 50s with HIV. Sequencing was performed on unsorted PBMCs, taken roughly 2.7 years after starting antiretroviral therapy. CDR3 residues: CASSRGGQGPGELFF. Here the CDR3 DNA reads TGCGCCAGCAGCCGGGGCGGACAGGGGCCCGGGGAGCTGTTTTTT.